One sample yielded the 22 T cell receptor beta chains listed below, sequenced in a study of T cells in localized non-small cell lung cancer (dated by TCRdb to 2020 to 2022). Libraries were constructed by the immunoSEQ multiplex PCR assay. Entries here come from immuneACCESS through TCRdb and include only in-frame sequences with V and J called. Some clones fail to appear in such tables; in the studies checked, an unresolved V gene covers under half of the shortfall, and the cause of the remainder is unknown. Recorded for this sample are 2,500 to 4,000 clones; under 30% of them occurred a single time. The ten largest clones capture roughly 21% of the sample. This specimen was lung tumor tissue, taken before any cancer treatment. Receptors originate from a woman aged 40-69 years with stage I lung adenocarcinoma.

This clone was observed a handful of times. CDR3 sequence reads: CASSREGGRWTQYF. The CDR3 nucleotides are TGTGCCAGCAGCCGGGAGGGGGGAAGATGGACCCAGTACTTC. The chain recombines TRBV2 with TRBJ2-5; 8 bases map to TRBD2. The germline V gene encodes CDR1 SNHLY and CDR2 FYNNEI. The CDR3 is 14 residues long. Losses at the gene ends were 6 bases for V and 7 bases for J; bases not matched to a gene: 10.

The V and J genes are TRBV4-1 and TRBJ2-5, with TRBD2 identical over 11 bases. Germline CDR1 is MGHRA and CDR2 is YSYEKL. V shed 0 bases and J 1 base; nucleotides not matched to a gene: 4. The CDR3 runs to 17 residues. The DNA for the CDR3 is TGCGCCAGCAGCCAAGATGGGACTAGCGGCCTCCAAGAGACCCAGTACTTC. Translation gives CASSQDGTSGLQETQYF.

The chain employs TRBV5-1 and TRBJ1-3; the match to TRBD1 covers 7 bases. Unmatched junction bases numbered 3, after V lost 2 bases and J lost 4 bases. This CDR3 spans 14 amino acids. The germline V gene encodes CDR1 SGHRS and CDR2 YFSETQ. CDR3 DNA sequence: TGCGCCAGCAGCTTCCAGACAGGGGGAAACACCATATATTTT. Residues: CASSFQTGGNTIYF. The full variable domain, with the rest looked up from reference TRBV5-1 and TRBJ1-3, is KAGVTQTPRYLIKTRGQQVTLSCSPISGHRSVSWYQQTPGQGLQFLFEYFSETQRNKGNFPGRFSGRQFSNSRSEMNVSTLELGDSALYLCASSFQTGGNTIYFGEGSWLTVV.

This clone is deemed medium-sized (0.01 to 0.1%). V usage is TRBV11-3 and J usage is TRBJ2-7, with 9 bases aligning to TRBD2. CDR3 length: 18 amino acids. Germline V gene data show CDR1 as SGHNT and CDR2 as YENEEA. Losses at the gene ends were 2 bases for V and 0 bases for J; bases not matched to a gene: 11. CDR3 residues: CASSLRSLLAGPSYEQYF. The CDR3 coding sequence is TGTGCCAGCAGCTTACGCTCCCTTCTAGCGGGGCCCTCCTACGAGCAGTACTTC.

CDR3 in amino acids: CASSRTQGNSPLHF. Here the CDR3 DNA reads TGTGCCAGCAGCCGAACCCAGGGTAATTCACCCCTCCACTTT. The V call is TRBV14, the J call TRBJ1-6, with D possibly matching TRBD1 (5 bases). V was shortened by 4 bases and J by 6 bases, with 10 bases between the two germline ends. CDR3 length: 14 residues. CDR1 is SGHDN and CDR2 is FVKESK in the germline V gene. The whole variable domain, filled in from reference TRBV14 and TRBJ1-6, reads EAGVTQFPSHSVIEKGQTVTLRCDPISGHDNLYWYRRVMGKEIKFLLHFVKESKQDESGMPNNRFLAERTGGTYSTLKVQPAELEDSGVYFCASSRTQGNSPLHFGNGTRLTVT.

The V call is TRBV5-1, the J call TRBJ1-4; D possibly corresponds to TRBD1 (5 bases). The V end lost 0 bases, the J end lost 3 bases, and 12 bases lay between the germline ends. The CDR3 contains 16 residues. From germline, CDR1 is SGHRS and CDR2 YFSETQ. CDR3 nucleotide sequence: TGCGCCAGCAGCTTGGGGCCGGGGCGGCCTAATGAAAAACTGTTTTTT. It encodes CASSLGPGRPNEKLFF. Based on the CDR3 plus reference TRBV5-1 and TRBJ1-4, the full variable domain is KAGVTQTPRYLIKTRGQQVTLSCSPISGHRSVSWYQQTPGQGLQFLFEYFSETQRNKGNFPGRFSGRQFSNSRSEMNVSTLELGDSALYLCASSLGPGRPNEKLFFGSGTQLSVL.

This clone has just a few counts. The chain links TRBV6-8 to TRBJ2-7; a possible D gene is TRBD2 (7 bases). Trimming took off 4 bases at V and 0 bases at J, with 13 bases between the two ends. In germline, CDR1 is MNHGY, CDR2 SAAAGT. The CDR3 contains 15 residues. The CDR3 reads CASSWGGTNSYEQYF. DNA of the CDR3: TGTGCCAGCAGTTGGGGGGGGACAAACTCCTACGAGCAGTACTTC.

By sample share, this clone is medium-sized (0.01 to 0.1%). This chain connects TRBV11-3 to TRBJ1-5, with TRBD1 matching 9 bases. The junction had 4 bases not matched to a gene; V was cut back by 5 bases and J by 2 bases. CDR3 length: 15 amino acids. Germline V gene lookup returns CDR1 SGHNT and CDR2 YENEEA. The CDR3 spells CASSARDRGNQPQHF. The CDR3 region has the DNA TGTGCCAGCAGCGCCCGGGACAGGGGCAATCAGCCCCAGCATTTT. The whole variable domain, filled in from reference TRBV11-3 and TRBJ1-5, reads EAGVVQSPRYKIIEKKQPVAFWCNPISGHNTLYWYLQNLGQGPELLIRYENEEAVDDSQLPKDRFSAERLKGVDSTLKIQPAELGDSAVYLCASSARDRGNQPQHFGDGTRLSIL.

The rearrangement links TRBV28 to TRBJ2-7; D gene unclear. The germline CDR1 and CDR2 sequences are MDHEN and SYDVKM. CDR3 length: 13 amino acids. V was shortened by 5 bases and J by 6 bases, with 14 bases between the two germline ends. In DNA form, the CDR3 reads TGTGCCAGCAGTCCTGGACGTACCGGCGAGCAGTACTTC. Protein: CASSPGRTGEQYF.

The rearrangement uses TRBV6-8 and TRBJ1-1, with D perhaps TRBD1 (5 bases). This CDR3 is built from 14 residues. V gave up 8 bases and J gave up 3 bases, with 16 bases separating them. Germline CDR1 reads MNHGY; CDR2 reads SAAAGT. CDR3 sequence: CASGDRWGDTEAFF. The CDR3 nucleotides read TGTGCCAGCGGCGACCGATGGGGGGACACTGAAGCTTTCTTT.

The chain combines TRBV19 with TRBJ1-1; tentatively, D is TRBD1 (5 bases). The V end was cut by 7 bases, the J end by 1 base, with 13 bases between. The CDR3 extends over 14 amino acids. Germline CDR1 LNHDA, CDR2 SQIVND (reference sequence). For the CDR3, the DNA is TGTGCCAGTAAGGTTGGGACCGCGAACACTGAAGCTTTCTTT. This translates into CASKVGTANTEAFF. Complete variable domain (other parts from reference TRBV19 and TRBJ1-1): DGGITQSPKYLFRKEGQNVTLSCEQNLNHDAMYWYRQDPGQGLRLIYYSQIVNDFQKGDIAEGYSVSREKKESFPLTVTSAQKNPTAFYLCASKVGTANTEAFFGQGTRLTVV.

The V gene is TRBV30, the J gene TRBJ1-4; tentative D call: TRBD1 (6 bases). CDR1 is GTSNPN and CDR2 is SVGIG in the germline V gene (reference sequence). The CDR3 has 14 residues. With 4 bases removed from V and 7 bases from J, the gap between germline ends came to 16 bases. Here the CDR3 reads CAWTLGGAREKLFF. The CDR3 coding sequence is TGTGCCTGGACCTTGGGGGGGGCGCGTGAAAAACTGTTTTTT. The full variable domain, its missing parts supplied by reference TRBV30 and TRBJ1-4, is SQTIHQWPATLVQPVGSPLSLECTVEGTSNPNLYWYRQAAGRGLQLLFYSVGIGQISSEVPQNLSASRPQDRQFILSSKKLLLSDSGFYLCAWTLGGAREKLFFGSGTQLSVL.

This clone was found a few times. In DNA, the CDR3 is TGTGCCAGCAGCCCTGAGGGGCTGAATACGCAGTATTTT. Translated: CASSPEGLNTQYF. The gene calls are TRBV9 and TRBJ2-3; D may correspond to TRBD1 or TRBD2 (5 bases each). CDR1 is SGDLS, CDR2 YYNGEE, per germline. Trimming stripped 4 bases from V and 7 bases from J, with 13 bases between. The CDR3 runs to 13 residues.

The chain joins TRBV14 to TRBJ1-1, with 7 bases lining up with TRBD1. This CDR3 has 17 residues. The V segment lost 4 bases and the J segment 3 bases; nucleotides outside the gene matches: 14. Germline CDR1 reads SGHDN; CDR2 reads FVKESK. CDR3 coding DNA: TGTGCCAGCAGCCGTTCTCGGACAGGACCTAGGGACACTGAAGCTTTCTTT. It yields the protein CASSRSRTGPRDTEAFF.

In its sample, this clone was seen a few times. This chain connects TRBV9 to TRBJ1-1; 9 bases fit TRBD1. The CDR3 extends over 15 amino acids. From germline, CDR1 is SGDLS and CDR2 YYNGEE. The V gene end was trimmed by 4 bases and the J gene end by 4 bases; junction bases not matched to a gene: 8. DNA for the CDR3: TGTGCCAGCAGCTTGACCCGGGACAGGGTCACTGAAGCTTTCTTT. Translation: CASSLTRDRVTEAFF.

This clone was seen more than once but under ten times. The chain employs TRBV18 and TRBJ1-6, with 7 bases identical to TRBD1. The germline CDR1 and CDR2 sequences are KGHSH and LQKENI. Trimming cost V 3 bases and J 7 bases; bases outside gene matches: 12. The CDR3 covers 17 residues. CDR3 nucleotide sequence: TGTGCCAGCTCACCTACAGGGGTGGAGAAACAGAATTCACCCCTCCACTTT. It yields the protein CASSPTGVEKQNSPLHF.

The CDR3 sequence: CAIGGQGNNEQFF. The CDR3 nucleotides are TGTGCCATCGGGGGACAGGGGAACAATGAGCAGTTCTTC. V and J are TRBV6-8 and TRBJ2-1; TRBD1 matches at 10 bases. The J segment lost 5 bases and the V segment lost 10 bases, leaving 5 bases of the junction unmatched. Germline V CDR1 and CDR2: MNHGY, SAAAGT. CDR3 length: 13 amino acids.

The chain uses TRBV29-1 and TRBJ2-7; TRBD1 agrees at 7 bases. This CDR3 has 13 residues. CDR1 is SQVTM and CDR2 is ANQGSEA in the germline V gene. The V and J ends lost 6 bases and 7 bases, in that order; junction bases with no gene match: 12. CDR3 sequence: CSVLSRDSLEQYF. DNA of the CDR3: TGCAGCGTGCTGAGCCGGGACAGCCTAGAGCAGTACTTC.

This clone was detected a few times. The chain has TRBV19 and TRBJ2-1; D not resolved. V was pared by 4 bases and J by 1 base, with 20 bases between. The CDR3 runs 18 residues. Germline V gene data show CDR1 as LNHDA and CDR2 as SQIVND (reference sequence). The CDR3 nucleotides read TGTGCCAGTAGTACCGCCCCCCGGTCATCCGGTTCCTACAATGAGCAGTTCTTC. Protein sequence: CASSTAPRSSGSYNEQFF.

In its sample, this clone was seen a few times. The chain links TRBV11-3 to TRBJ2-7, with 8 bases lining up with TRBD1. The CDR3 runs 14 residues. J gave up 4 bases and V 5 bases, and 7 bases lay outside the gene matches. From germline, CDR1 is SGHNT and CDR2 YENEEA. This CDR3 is CASSEPQGVYEQYF. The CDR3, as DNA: TGTGCCAGCAGCGAACCACAGGGGGTGTACGAGCAGTACTTC.

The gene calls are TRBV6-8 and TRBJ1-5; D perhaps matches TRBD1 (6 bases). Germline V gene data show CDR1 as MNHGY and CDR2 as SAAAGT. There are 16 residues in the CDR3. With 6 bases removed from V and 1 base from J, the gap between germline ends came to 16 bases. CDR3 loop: CASRAAGAGSNQPQHF. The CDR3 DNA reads TGTGCCAGCAGGGCTGCGGGGGCGGGCAGCAATCAGCCCCAGCATTTT.

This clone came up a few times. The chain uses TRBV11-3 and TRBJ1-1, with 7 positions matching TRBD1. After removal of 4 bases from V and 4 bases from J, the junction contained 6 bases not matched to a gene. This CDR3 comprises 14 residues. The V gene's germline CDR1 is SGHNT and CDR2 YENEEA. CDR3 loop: CASSWGSGGTEAFF. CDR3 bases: TGTGCCAGCAGCTGGGGCTCAGGGGGCACTGAAGCTTTCTTT.